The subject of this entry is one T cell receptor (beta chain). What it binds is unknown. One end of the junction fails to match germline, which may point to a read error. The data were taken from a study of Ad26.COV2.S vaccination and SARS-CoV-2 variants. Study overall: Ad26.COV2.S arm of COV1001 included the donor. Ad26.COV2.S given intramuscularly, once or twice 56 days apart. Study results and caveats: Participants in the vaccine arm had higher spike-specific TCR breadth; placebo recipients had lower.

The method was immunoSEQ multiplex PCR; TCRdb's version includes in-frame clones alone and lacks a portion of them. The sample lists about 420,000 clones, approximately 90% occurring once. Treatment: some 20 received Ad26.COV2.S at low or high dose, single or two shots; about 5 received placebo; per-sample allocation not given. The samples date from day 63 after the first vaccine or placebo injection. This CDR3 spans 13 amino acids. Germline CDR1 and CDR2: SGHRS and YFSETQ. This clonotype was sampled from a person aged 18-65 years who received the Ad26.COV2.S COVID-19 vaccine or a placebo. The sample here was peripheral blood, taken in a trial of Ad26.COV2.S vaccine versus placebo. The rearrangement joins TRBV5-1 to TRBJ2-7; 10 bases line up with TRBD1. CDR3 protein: CASSGFRDRGLNF. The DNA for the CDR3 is TGCGCCAGCAGCGGGTTTAGGGACAGGGGTCTCAACTTC.